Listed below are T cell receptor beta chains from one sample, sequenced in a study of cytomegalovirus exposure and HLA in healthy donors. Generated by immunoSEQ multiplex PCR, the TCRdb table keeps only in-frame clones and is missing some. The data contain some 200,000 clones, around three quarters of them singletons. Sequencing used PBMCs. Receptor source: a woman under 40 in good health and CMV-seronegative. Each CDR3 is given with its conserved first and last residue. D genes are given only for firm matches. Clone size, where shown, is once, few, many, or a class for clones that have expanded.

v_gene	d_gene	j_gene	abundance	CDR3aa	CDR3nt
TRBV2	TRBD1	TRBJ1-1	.	CASRTTGGGTLHTEAFF	TGTGCCAGCAGGACCACAGGGGGGGGAACCCTTCACACTGAAGCTTTCTTT
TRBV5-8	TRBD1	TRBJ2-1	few	CASSLVVGTADMLYNEQFF	TGTGCCAGCAGCTTGGTCGTCGGGACAGCTGATATGCTCTACAATGAGCAGTTCTTC
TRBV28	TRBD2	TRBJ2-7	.	CASRPTSGRSSEQYF	TGTGCCAGCAGACCTACTAGCGGGAGGTCCTCCGAGCAGTACTTC
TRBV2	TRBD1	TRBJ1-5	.	CASTRQGTPNQPQHF	TGTGCCAGCACCAGACAGGGGACCCCCAATCAGCCCCAGCATTTT
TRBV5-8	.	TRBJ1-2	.	CASSKDMYPPYGYTF	TGTGCCAGCAGCAAGGACATGTATCCCCCCTATGGCTACACCTTC
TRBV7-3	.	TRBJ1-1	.	CASSLNPGHWAFF	TGTGCCAGCAGCTTAAATCCTGGGCATTGGGCTTTCTTT
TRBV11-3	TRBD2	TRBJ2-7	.	CALGGRDPYEQYF	TGTGCCCTGGGCGGGAGGGACCCCTACGAGCAGTACTTC
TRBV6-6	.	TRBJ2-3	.	CASSLNREDTQYF	TGTGCCAGCAGTTTGAACAGGGAAGATACGCAGTATTTT
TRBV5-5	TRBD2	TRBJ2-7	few	CASSTGTTYEQYF	TGTGCCAGCAGCACTGGGACTACCTACGAGCAGTACTTC
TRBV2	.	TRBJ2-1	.	CASSETSYGRNEQFF	TGTGCCAGCAGTGAGACGAGTTACGGGAGAAATGAGCAGTTCTTC
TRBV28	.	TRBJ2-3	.	CASIMGGEDTQYF	TGTGCCAGCATTATGGGCGGGGAAGATACGCAGTATTTT
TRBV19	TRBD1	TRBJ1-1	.	CASSPQQGLNTEAFF	TGTGCCAGTAGCCCCCAACAGGGGCTGAACACTGAAGCTTTCTTT
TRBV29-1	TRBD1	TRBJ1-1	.	CSVGQGGNTEAFF	TGCAGCGTAGGACAGGGAGGGAACACTGAAGCTTTCTTT
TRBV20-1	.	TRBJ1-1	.	CSASMGGVFF	TGCAGTGCTTCTATGGGGGGGGTTTTCTTT
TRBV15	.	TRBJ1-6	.	CATSRDPVRAVRNSPLHF	TGTGCCACCAGCAGGGATCCAGTCAGGGCTGTAAGGAATTCACCCCTCCACTTT
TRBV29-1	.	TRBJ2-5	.	CSVLRGGETQYF	TGCAGCGTTTTAAGGGGGGGGGAGACCCAGTACTTC
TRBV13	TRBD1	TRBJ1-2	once	CASSWDRGYGYTF	TGTGCCAGCAGCTGGGACAGGGGGTATGGCTACACCTTC
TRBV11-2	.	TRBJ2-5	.	CASSLGTVQETQYF	TGTGCCAGCAGCTTAGGTACGGTACAAGAGACCCAGTACTTC
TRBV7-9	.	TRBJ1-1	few	CASSSLRTENTEAFF	TGTGCCAGCAGCTCGCTTAGGACAGAGAACACTGAAGCTTTCTTT
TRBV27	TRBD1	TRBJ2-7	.	CASSTGGRVEQYF	TGTGCCAGCTCGACAGGGGGCCGAGTCGAGCAGTACTTC
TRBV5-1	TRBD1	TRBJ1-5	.	CASSLDDRGPPFWNQPQHF	TGCGCCAGCAGCTTGGACGACAGGGGGCCCCCTTTTTGGAATCAGCCCCAGCATTTT
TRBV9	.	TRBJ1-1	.	CASSVGGTLAEAFF	TGTGCCAGCAGCGTAGGGGGGACATTGGCTGAAGCTTTCTTT
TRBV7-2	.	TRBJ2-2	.	CASSIRTQWGGELFF	TGTGCCAGCAGCATCCGGACTCAATGGGGCGGGGAGCTGTTTTTT
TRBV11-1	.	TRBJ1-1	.	CVSSPVGGAAFF	TGTGTCAGCAGCCCTGTGGGGGGAGCGGCTTTCTTT
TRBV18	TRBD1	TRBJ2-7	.	CASSLAYRGREEQYF	TGTGCCAGCTCACTCGCTTACAGGGGGAGAGAAGAGCAGTACTTC
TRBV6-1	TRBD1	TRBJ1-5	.	CASILTGGSQPQHF	TGTGCCAGCATACTAACAGGGGGCTCTCAGCCCCAGCATTTT
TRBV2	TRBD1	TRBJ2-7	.	CASSETGGSYEQYF	TGTGCCAGCAGTGAAACAGGGGGCTCCTACGAGCAGTACTTC
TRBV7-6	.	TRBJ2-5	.	CASSRRGVQETQYF	TGTGCCAGCAGCCGGAGGGGTGTCCAAGAGACCCAGTACTTC